What follows is one T cell receptor beta chain and its context. This clone's antigen is unknown. The sample holds no much larger clone one base away, and base qualities are not on file. The data derive from a study of shared T cell receptors in the human thymus (dated by TCRdb to the early 2020s). Looking at the study overall: The study investigated the way shared, self-reactive T-cell receptor alpha chains are produced in the human thymus.

Library preparation used the immunoSEQ multiplex PCR assay. TCRdb took over this immuneACCESS table, retaining in-frame rearrangements with V and J assigned. Such tables are incomplete; in checked studies, under half of the missing clones stem from an unresolved V gene, and the remainder is unexplained. Across this sample there are roughly 700,000 clones, with more than 75% seen only once. The ten most abundant clones make up about 0.01% of the sample. Inclusive of the bounding cysteine and phenylalanine, the CDR3 is 14 residues long. Here the CDR3 DNA is all that survives: 42 bases in frame from base 1. The germline V gene encodes CDR1 MNHEY and CDR2 SMNVEV (reference sequence). Clipping removes 2 bases from V and 4 bases from J, with 5 as the unmatched junction base count. These data were also reused for a study on human thymus T cells. In that second paper, the authors write: Donors were immunologically healthy infants undergoing open corrective cardiac surgery for congenital heart defects in Finland. Thymus tissue was collected as surgical resects that were removed during corrective cardiac surgery. Biased V and J gene segment usage appeared to be present in both thymic and peripheral blood repertoires. According to the related research, thymic TCR repertoires were highly overlapping among unrelated individuals. TCR alpha and beta repertoires from about 8 infant thymus samples and a few related peripheral blood samples were characterized in the study. The cohort included several male and a couple of female infants, with donor ages spanning 7 to 244 days. After being mechanically released from the tissue, thymocytes were kept at -70 degrees C in pellets of about 9-34 million cells. Genomic DNA was extracted from frozen cell pellets with a QIAsymphony instrument. The immunoSEQ multiplex PCR assay was used to amplify the TCRB and TCRAD loci from a standardized amount of quality-controlled genomic DNA. The amplicons spanned the V(D)J region and were long enough to cover the CDR3 and allow V and J genes to be identified. Amplicon sequencing was performed on an Illumina platform through the commercial immunoSEQ service. Primer bias and sequencing errors were corrected as previously described, and TCRAD and TCRB were defined on the basis of the IMGT database. The repertoires were analysed using immunoSEQ Analyzer 3.0 and VDJTools for basic statistics, V/J segment usage, diversity estimates, rarefaction and pairwise overlap. Diversity was estimated using the Chao1, ChaoE, Efron-Thisted, Shannon and inverse Simpson indices, and was also estimated on datasets down-sampled to the size of the smallest sample. For repertoire overlap, CDR3 nucleotide sequence, V gene and J gene had to match strictly, and clustering was done by Jaccard-based multidimensional scaling. On average, thymus samples yielded roughly 800,000 unique TCRB clonotypes, whereas blood samples yielded about 80,000.

Sample: thymocytes. Rearrangement joined TRBV27 to TRBJ2-7; TRBD1 aligns with 7 central bases. The clonotype was recovered from a boy less than two years old with a congenital heart defect. Donor details come from another sample of the same person, matched by shared clones. The CDR3 sequence is CASSLVTGPYEQYF. The bases read TGTGCCAGCAGTTTAGTGACAGGGCCATACGAGCAGTACTTC.